The source of this T cell receptor beta chain is a study of CD8 T cells in ankylosing spondylitis. The table lists this clonotype with a count of one. MiXCR, applied by TCRdb to the 5' RACE reads, yields one record per CDR3 protein. The data show some 270,000 distinct CDR3 sequences, with about 30% seen just once and around 4.2% held by the top ten. The origin of this receptor is a male donor with ankylosing spondylitis or in good health (not recorded which). What was sequenced was blood, either unsorted or a sorted T cell fraction (not recorded which).

CDR3: CANDPLCLPGHINTGELFF. As DNA, the CDR3 is TGTGCCAACGACCCTCTGTGCCTACCGGGACACATCAACACCGGGGAGCTGTTTTTT. The rearrangement links TRBV28 to TRBJ2-2; TRBD1 is a possible D gene (6 bases). The germline V and J ends were trimmed by 10 bases and 2 bases, with 29 bases remaining between them. The germline V gene has CDR1 MDHEN and CDR2 SYDVKM. The CDR3 contains 19 residues.